These T cell receptor beta chains were read from a single sample in a study of CD8+ T cells in alopecia areata. The method was immunoSEQ multiplex PCR; TCRdb's version includes in-frame clones alone and lacks a portion of them. The table lists 150,000 or so clones, about 70% of them singletons. The sample was CD8+ T cells sorted from blood, taken at week 0. Receptors originate from a human donor with alopecia areata. The CDR3 runs from the conserved cysteine through the conserved F or W. D genes are given only for firm matches.

CDR3aa,d_gene,v_gene,j_gene
CASSPRLDRNHGNIQYF,NA,TRBV13,TRBJ2-4
CASGDSSGANVLTF,TRBD1,TRBV2,TRBJ2-6
CASSLRTGGEKLFF,TRBD1,TRBV7-6,TRBJ1-4
CAWNSGTGGASTGELFF,TRBD1,TRBV30,TRBJ2-2
CSVTGARSYEQYF,TRBD1,TRBV29-1,TRBJ2-7
CASSQVDWDYRNYGYTF,NA,TRBV14,TRBJ1-2
CASSRYRGAPRETQYF,TRBD1,TRBV7-9,TRBJ2-5
CASSRTESSYEQYF,NA,TRBV5-4,TRBJ2-7
CASIGGRGQPQHF,NA,TRBV25-1,TRBJ1-5
CASSFPRTSGANVLTF,NA,TRBV7-9,TRBJ2-6
CSVEEGRGRGYGYTF,NA,TRBV29-1,TRBJ1-2
CSVGGRDYGYTF,NA,TRBV29-1,TRBJ1-2
CASSRRTDTQYF,NA,TRBV27,TRBJ2-3
CASSQDWYNEQFF,NA,TRBV4-1,TRBJ2-1
CASSPGQIYEQYF,TRBD1,TRBV4-2,TRBJ2-7
CSVEESRYYTQYF,NA,TRBV29-1,TRBJ2-3
CASSIGADEQYF,NA,TRBV19,TRBJ2-7
CSVEGETNYGYTF,NA,TRBV29-1,TRBJ1-2
CASSLTPSQETQYF,NA,TRBV27,TRBJ2-5
CASSARGTEAFF,TRBD1,TRBV9,TRBJ1-1
CASRRDRVLNTEAFF,TRBD1,TRBV28,TRBJ1-1
CASRLRDTYYEQYF,NA,TRBV27,TRBJ2-7
CASSTAGGWQETQYF,TRBD2,TRBV7-2,TRBJ2-5
CASSHQPTGRNEQFF,NA,TRBV7-9,TRBJ2-1
CASTFGADTEAFF,NA,TRBV7-9,TRBJ1-1
CASSFRTPYNEQFF,NA,TRBV13,TRBJ2-1
CASSPTLSEAFF,NA,TRBV18,TRBJ1-1
CATPMSGGRNTGELFF,NA,TRBV7-8,TRBJ2-2
CASSVAGRKAFF,NA,TRBV5-6,TRBJ1-1
CSVDRSYNEQFF,TRBD1,TRBV29-1,TRBJ2-1
CSVHLREVPEAFF,NA,TRBV29-1,TRBJ1-1
CASSQEMMGELFF,NA,TRBV4-2,TRBJ2-2
CASSLDSPNYGYTF,NA,TRBV5-1,TRBJ1-2
CSVHRGGVTEAFF,TRBD1,TRBV29-1,TRBJ1-1
CASSQGAGAKNIQYF,NA,TRBV7-9,TRBJ2-4
CASSQDGLALTDTQYF,TRBD2,TRBV4-2,TRBJ2-3
CAWSVGGTREAFF,NA,TRBV30,TRBJ1-1
CASSLRTGGADETQYF,TRBD1,TRBV5-1,TRBJ2-5
CASSYGGNEQFF,NA,TRBV6-6,TRBJ2-1
CASSEGTGGDREQYF,NA,TRBV2,TRBJ2-7
CASRRNGAGYYGYTF,NA,TRBV7-9,TRBJ1-2
CASRGPGNTIYF,NA,TRBV6-6,TRBJ1-3